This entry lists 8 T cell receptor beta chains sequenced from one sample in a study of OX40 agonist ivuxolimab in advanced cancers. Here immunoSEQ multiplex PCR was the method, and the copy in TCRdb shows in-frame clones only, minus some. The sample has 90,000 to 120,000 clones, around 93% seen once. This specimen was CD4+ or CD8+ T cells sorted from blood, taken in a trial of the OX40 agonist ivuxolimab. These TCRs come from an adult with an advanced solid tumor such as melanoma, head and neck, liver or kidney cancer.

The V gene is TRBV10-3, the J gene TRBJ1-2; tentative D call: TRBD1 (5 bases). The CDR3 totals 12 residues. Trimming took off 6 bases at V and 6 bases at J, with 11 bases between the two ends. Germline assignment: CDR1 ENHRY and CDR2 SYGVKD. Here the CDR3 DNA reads TGTGCCATCAGAAGTGGGGGAGATGGCTACACCTTC. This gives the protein CAIRSGGDGYTF.

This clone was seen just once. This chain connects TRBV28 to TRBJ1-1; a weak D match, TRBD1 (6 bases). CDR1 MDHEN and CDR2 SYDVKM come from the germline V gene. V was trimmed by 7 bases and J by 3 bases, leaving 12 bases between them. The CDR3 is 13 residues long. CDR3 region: CASTSGGHTEAFF. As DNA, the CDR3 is TGTGCCAGCACCTCGGGGGGGCACACTGAAGCTTTCTTT.

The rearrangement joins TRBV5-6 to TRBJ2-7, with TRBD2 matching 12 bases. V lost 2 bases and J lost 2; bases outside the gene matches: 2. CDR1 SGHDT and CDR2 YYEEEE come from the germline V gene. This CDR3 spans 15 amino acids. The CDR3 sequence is CASSLGLAGTYEQYF. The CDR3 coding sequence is TGTGCCAGCAGCTTAGGACTAGCGGGAACCTACGAGCAGTACTTC. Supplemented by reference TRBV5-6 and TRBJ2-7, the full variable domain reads DAGVTQSPTHLIKTRGQQVTLRCSPKSGHDTVSWYQQALGQGPQFIFQYYEEEERQRGNFPDRFSGHQFPNYSSELNVNALLLGDSALYLCASSLGLAGTYEQYFGPGTRLTVT.

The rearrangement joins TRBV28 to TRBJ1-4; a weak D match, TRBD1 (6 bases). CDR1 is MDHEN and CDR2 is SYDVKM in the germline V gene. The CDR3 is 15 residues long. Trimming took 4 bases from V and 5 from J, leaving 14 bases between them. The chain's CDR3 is CASSSNGGRNEKLFF. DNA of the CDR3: TGTGCCAGCAGTTCCAATGGGGGCAGAAATGAAAAACTGTTTTTT.

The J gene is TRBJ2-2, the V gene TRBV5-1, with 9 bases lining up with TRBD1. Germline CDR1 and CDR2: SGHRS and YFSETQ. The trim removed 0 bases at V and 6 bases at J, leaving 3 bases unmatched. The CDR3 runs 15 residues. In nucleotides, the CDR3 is TGCGCCAGCAGCTTGGGGGGACAGGGATCCGGGGAGCTGTTTTTT. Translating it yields CASSLGGQGSGELFF.

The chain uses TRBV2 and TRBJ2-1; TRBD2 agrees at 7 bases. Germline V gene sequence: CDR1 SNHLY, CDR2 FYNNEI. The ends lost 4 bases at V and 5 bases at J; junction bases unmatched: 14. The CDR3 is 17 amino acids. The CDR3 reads CASSALGGASGDNEQFF. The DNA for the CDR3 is TGTGCCAGCAGTGCCCTAGGCGGGGCTAGCGGCGACAATGAGCAGTTCTTC.

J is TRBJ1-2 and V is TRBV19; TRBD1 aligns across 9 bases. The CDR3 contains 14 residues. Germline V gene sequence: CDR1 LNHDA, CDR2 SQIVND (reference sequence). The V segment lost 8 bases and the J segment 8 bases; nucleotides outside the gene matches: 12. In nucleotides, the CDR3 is TGTGCCAGTTCTTGGGACAGGGAGTCACGGGGCTACACCTTC. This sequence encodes CASSWDRESRGYTF.

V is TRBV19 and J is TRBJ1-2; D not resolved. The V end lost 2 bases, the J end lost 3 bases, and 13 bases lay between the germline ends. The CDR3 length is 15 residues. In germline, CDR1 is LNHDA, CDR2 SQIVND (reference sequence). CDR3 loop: CASSISFRGYYGYTF. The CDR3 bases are TGTGCCAGTAGTATATCCTTTCGAGGGTACTATGGCTACACCTTC.